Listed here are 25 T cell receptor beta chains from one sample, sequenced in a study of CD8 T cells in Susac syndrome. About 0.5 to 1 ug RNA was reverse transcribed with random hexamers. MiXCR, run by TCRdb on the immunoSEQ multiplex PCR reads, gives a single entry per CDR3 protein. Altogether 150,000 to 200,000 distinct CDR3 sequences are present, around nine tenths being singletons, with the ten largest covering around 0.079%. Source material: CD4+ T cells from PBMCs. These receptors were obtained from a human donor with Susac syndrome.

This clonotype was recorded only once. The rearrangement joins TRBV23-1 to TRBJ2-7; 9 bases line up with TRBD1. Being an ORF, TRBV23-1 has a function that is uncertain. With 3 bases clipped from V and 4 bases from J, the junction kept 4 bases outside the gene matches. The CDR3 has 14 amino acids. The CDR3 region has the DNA TGCGCCAGCAGTCACCACGACAGGGGGTACGAGCAGTACTTC. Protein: CASSHHDRGYEQYF.

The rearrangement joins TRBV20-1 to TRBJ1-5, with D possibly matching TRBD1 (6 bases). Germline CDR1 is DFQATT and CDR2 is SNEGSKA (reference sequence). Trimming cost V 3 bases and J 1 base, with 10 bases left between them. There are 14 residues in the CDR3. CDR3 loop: CSASVGGSNQPQHF. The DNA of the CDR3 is TGCAGTGCTAGTGTAGGGGGGAGCAATCAGCCCCAGCATTTT.

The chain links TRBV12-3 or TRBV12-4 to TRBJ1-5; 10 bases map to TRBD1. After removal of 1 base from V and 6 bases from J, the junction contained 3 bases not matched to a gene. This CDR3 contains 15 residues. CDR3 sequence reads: CASSLGTGGLQPQHF. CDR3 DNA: TGTGCCAGCAGTTTAGGGACAGGGGGTCTTCAGCCCCAGCATTTT.

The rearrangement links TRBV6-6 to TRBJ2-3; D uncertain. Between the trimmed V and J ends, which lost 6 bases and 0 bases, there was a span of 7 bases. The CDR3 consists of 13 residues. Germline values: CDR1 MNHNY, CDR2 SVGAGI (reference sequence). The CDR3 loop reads CASSITSTDTQYF. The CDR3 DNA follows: TGTGCCAGCAGCATAACTAGCACAGATACGCAGTATTTT.

CDR3 nucleotides: TGTGCCTGGTTCCCGGGACAGGGGGCGCCCGGGGAGCTGTTTTTT. Translation: CAWFPGQGAPGELFF. The chain recombines TRBV30 with TRBJ2-2, with 12 bases aligning to TRBD1. CDR1 is GTSNPN, CDR2 SVGIG, per germline (reference sequence). V gave up 5 bases and J gave up 6 bases; unmatched junction bases: 7. The CDR3 is 15 amino acids.

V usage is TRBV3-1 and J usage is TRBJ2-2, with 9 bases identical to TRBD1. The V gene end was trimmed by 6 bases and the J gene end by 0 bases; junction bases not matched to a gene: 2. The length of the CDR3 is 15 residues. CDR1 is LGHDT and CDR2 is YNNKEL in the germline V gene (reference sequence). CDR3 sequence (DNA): TGTGCCAGCAGTAGACAGGGGGCGAACACCGGGGAGCTGTTTTTT. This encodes CASSRQGANTGELFF.

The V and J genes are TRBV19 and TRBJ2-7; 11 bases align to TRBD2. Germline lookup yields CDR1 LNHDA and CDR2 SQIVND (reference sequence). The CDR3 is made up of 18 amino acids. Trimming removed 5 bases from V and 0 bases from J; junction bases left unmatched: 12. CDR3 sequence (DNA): TGTGCCAGTAGTCGAGGCGCTAGCGGGGGGTGGAGCTCCTACGAGCAGTACTTC. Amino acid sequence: CASSRGASGGWSSYEQYF. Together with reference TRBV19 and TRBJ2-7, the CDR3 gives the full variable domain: DGGITQSPKYLFRKEGQNVTLSCEQNLNHDAMYWYRQDPGQGLRLIYYSQIVNDFQKGDIAEGYSVSREKKESFPLTVTSAQKNPTAFYLCASSRGASGGWSSYEQYFGPGTRLTVT.

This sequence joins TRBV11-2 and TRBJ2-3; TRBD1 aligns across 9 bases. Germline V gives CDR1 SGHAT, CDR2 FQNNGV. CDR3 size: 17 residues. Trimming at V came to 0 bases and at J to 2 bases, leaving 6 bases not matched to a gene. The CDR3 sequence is CASSLDQQGATTDTQYF. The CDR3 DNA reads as TGTGCCAGCAGCTTAGATCAACAGGGGGCCACCACAGATACGCAGTATTTT.

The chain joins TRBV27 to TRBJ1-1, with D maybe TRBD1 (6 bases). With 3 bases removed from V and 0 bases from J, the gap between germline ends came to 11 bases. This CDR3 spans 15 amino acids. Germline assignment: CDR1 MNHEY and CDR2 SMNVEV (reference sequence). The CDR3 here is CASSFRGLMNTEAFF. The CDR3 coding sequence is TGTGCCAGCAGTTTCAGGGGCCTCATGAACACTGAAGCTTTCTTT.

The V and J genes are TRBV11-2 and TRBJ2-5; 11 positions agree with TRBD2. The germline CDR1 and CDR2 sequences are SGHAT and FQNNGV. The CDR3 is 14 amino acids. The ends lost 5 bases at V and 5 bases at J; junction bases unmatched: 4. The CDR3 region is CASSETSGVETQYF. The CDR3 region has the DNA TGTGCCAGCAGCGAGACTAGCGGGGTGGAGACCCAGTACTTC.

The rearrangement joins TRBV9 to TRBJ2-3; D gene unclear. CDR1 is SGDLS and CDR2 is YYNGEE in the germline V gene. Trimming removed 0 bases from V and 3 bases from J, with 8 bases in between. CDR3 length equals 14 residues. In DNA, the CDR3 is TGTGCCAGCAGCGTAGATAGTTGGACAGATACGCAGTATTTT. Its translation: CASSVDSWTDTQYF.

The CDR3 loop is CASSELQGPNEQFF. Here the CDR3 DNA reads TGTGCCAGCAGTGAACTCCAGGGACCGAATGAGCAGTTCTTC. This chain connects TRBV2 to TRBJ2-1, with D perhaps matching TRBD1 or TRBD2 (5 bases each). The germline V gene encodes CDR1 SNHLY and CDR2 FYNNEI. The CDR3 consists of 14 residues. The germline V and J ends were trimmed by 2 bases and 7 bases, with 12 bases remaining between them.

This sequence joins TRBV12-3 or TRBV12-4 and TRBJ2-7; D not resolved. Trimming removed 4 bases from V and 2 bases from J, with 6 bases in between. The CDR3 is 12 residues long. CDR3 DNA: TGTGCCAGCAGTTCCACAGCCTACGAGCAGTACTTC. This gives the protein CASSSTAYEQYF.

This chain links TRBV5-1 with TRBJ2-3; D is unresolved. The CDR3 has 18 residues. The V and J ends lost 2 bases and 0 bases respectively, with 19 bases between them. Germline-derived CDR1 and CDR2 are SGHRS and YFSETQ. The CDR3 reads CASSFQSDPITSTDTQYF. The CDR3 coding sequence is TGCGCCAGCAGCTTCCAATCCGACCCAATTACTAGCACAGATACGCAGTATTTT.

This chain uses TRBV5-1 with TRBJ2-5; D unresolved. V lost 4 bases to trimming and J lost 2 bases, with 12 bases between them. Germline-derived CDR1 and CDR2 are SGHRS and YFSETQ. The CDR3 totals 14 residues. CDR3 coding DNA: TGCGCCAGCAGCGTTGGGCGGCAGCAAGAGACCCAGTACTTC. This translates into CASSVGRQQETQYF.

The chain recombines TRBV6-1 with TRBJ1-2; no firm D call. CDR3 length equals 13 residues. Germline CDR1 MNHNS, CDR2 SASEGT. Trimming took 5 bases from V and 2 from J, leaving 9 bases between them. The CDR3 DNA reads TGTGCCAGCAGTCCGACACCCAACTATGGCTACACCTTC. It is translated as CASSPTPNYGYTF.

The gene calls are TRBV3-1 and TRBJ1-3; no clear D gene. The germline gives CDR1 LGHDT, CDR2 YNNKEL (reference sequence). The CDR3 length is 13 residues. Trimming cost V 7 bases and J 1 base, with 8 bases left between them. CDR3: CASTGLSGNTIYF. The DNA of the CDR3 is TGTGCCAGCACGGGCTTATCTGGAAACACCATATATTTT.

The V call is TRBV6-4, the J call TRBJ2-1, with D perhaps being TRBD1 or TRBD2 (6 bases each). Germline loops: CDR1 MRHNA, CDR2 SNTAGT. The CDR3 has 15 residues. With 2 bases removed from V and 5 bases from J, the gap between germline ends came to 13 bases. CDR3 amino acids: CASSDQRGVHNEQFF. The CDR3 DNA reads TGTGCCAGCAGTGACCAAAGGGGGGTGCACAATGAGCAGTTCTTC.

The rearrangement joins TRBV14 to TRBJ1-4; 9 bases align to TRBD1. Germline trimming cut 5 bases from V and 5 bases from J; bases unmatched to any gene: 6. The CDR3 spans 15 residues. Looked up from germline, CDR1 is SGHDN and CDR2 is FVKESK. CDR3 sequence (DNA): TGTGCCAGCAGCTCGTGGACAGGGGCCAATGAAAAACTGTTTTTT. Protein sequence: CASSSWTGANEKLFF.

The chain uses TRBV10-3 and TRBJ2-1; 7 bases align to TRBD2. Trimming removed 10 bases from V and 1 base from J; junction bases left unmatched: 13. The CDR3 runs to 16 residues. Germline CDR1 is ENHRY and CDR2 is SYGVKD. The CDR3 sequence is CATGHGGSGSYNEQFF. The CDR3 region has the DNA TGTGCCACGGGTCATGGCGGGAGTGGTTCCTACAATGAGCAGTTCTTC.

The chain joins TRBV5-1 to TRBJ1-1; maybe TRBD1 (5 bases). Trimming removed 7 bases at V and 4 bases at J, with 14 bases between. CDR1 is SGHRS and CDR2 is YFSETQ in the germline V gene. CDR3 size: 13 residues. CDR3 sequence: CASGTGQGTEAFF. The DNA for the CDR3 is TGCGCCAGCGGTACAGGCCAGGGCACTGAAGCTTTCTTT.

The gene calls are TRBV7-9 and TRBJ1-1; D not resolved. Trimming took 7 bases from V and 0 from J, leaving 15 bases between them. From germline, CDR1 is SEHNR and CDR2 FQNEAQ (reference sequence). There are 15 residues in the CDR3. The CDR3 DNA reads TGTGCCAGCACCCCTGGCGGGAGGATGAACACTGAAGCTTTCTTT. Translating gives CASTPGGRMNTEAFF.

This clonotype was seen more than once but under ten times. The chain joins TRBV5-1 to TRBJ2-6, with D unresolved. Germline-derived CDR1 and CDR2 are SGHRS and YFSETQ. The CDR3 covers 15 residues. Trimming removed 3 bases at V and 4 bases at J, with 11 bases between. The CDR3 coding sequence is TGCGCCAGCAGCTACAGTCCTGGGGGGGCCAACGTCCTGACTTTC. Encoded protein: CASSYSPGGANVLTF.

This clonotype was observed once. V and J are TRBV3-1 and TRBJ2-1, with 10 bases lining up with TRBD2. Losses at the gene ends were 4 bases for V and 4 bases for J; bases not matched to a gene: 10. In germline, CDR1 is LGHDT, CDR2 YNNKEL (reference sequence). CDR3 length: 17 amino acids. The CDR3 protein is CASSLFPLAGGYNEQFF. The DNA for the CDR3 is TGTGCCAGCAGCCTTTTTCCATTAGCGGGGGGTTACAATGAGCAGTTCTTC.

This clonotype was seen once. The CDR3 spells CASSAETGGYEQYF. For the CDR3, the DNA is TGTGCCAGTAGTGCTGAGACAGGGGGCTACGAGCAGTACTTC. The rearrangement uses TRBV19 and TRBJ2-7, with 9 bases aligning to TRBD1. Losses at the gene ends were 5 bases for V and 3 bases for J; bases not matched to a gene: 5. Per the germline V gene, CDR1 is LNHDA and CDR2 is SQIVND (reference sequence). The CDR3 runs to 14 residues.